The clone carrying this T cell receptor beta chain appeared once. The sample comes from a study of blood T cell repertoires in COVID-19. The overall study: T cells, B-cell-depleted T cells, or PBMCs provided the cDNA or gDNA that served as material.

As handled by the study authors: Estimated nucleated cell counts came from reference gene primer amplification. This table comes from immunoSEQ multiplex PCR, and its TCRdb copy is limited to in-frame clones, with some not included. V and J calls and clone size are copied from that table; D and trimming were computed from the DNA. This table has 300,000 to 350,000 clones, about 87% appearing once. While infection was still active, Seattle patients were enrolled and then followed longitudinally. The sequenced sample was peripheral blood. This TCR was recovered from a man aged 30 to 45 with COVID-19, enrolled during active disease.

CDR3 nucleotide sequence: TGTGCCAGCAGCCCGAAGGGCAAAGGCGGGAGTTCCTACAATGAGCAGTTCTTC. As protein: CASSPKGKGGSSYNEQFF. The chain links TRBV7-9 to TRBJ2-1; the match to TRBD2 covers 7 bases. Looked up from germline, CDR1 is SEHNR and CDR2 is FQNEAQ (reference sequence). V trimming: 5 bases; J trimming: 1 base; junction bases outside the gene matches: 14. The CDR3 runs 18 residues.